The next 21 T cell receptor beta chains were all read from a single sample in a study of CD8+ T cells in alopecia areata. Investigators isolated RNA and reverse transcribed it into cDNA to act as the sequencing template. Profiled with immunoSEQ multiplex PCR; TCRdb holds only in-frame clones, not every one. Here the sample spans 80,000 to 100,000 clones, under 45% being singletons. Sample: CD4+ T cells sorted from blood. These receptor sequences come from a human donor with alopecia areata.

The genes are TRBV29-1 and TRBJ1-2; possible D gene TRBD1, 6 bases. V was pared by 0 bases and J by 4 bases, with 12 bases between. The CDR3 sequence is 14 residues long. Per germline, CDR1 SQVTM and CDR2 ANQGSEA. The CDR3 spells CSVEDWGGAYGYTF. The DNA for the CDR3 is TGCAGCGTTGAAGATTGGGGGGGCGCCTATGGCTACACCTTC.

This clone was observed a few times. V usage is TRBV14 and J usage is TRBJ2-5; 7 positions match TRBD1. This CDR3 is built from 13 residues. V shed 6 bases and J 5 bases; nucleotides not matched to a gene: 6. The germline V gene has CDR1 SGHDN and CDR2 FVKESK. Written as DNA, the CDR3 is TGTGCCAGCAGATACAGGGGATCGGAGACCCAGTACTTC. Residues: CASRYRGSETQYF.

This clone has just a few counts. The chain carries TRBV29-1 and TRBJ2-5; no clear D. CDR1 is SQVTM, CDR2 ANQGSEA, per germline. The CDR3 extends over 11 amino acids. V gave up 4 bases and J gave up 3 bases, with 6 bases separating them. As DNA, the CDR3 is TGCAGCGTTGGCGCGGAAGAGACCCAGTACTTC. This sequence encodes CSVGAEETQYF.

J is TRBJ2-6 and V is TRBV30, with D perhaps TRBD1 (5 bases). The V end was cut by 2 bases, the J end by 0 bases, with 11 bases between. Germline CDR1 reads GTSNPN; CDR2 reads SVGIG (reference sequence). This CDR3 has 16 residues. The CDR3 sequence is CAWSSGATSGANVLTF. The DNA of the CDR3 is TGTGCCTGGAGTTCTGGGGCTACCTCTGGGGCCAACGTCCTGACTTTC.

This clone was counted only a few times. The junction does not match germline at one end; this may be a read error. J is TRBJ2-5 and V is TRBV28; no clear D gene. Germline V gene sequence: CDR1 MDHEN, CDR2 SYDVKM. The CDR3 is made up of 12 amino acids. CDR3 sequence: CASSPLRVAPNF. The DNA of the CDR3 is TGTGCCAGCAGCCCTCTCCGTGTGGCCCCGAACTTC.

The V gene is TRBV11-2, the J gene TRBJ2-7; 7 bases match TRBD1. From germline, CDR1 is SGHAT and CDR2 FQNNGV. Losses at the gene ends were 6 bases for V and 3 bases for J; bases not matched to a gene: 8. This CDR3 contains 14 residues. CDR3 amino acids: CASRRQGSRYEQYF. The CDR3 DNA sequence: TGTGCCAGCAGGAGACAGGGTAGCCGCTACGAGCAGTACTTC.

The chain is built from TRBV28 and TRBJ2-1; D is uncertain. This CDR3 comprises 14 residues. Trimming removed 6 bases from V and 1 base from J, with 10 bases in between. The germline V gene encodes CDR1 MDHEN and CDR2 SYDVKM. Written as DNA, the CDR3 is TGTGCCAGCAGCCTCCCCCTATCCTACAATGAGCAGTTCTTC. This gives the protein CASSLPLSYNEQFF.

This chain links TRBV29-1 with TRBJ2-3; 11 bases agree with TRBD2. J gave up 4 bases and V 5 bases, and 8 bases lay outside the gene matches. Per germline, CDR1 SQVTM and CDR2 ANQGSEA. This CDR3 comprises 15 residues. This chain's CDR3 is CSVQLAGVGADTQYF. The CDR3 nucleotides are TGCAGCGTTCAACTAGCGGGAGTTGGGGCAGATACGCAGTATTTT.

This chain connects TRBV20-1 to TRBJ2-7; TRBD1 or TRBD2 may be the D gene (5 bases each). With 6 bases removed from V and 9 bases from J, the gap between germline ends came to 15 bases. The germline V gene has CDR1 DFQATT and CDR2 SNEGSKA (reference sequence). CDR3 size: 11 residues. CDR3 amino acids: CSAQPGLGQYF. As DNA, the CDR3 is TGCAGTGCACAGCCGGGGCTAGGGCAGTACTTC.

CDR3 amino acids: CAWSVARTSGRSSYNEQFF. The CDR3 coding sequence is TGTGCCTGGAGTGTTGCTCGGACTAGCGGGCGGAGCTCCTACAATGAGCAGTTCTTC. The J gene is TRBJ2-1, the V gene TRBV30; 11 positions agree with TRBD2. Germline CDR1 and CDR2: GTSNPN and SVGIG (reference sequence). The V segment lost 0 bases and the J segment 0 bases; nucleotides outside the gene matches: 10. The length of the CDR3 is 19 residues.

The V and J genes are TRBV29-1 and TRBJ2-1; 11 bases fit TRBD2. CDR1 is SQVTM, CDR2 ANQGSEA, per germline. J gave up 8 bases and V 7 bases, and 10 bases lay outside the gene matches. CDR3 length: 14 residues. The CDR3 reads CSAATSGIGDEQFF. The DNA for the CDR3 is TGCAGCGCCGCGACTAGCGGGATAGGGGATGAGCAGTTCTTC.

J is TRBJ2-6 and V is TRBV2; maybe TRBD1 (8 bases). V lost 7 bases and J lost 0, with 16 bases in between. The CDR3 is 17 amino acids. CDR1 SNHLY and CDR2 FYNNEI come from the germline V gene. The CDR3, as DNA: TGTGCCAGCAAGAGCGGGACAGGCATCTCTGGGGCCAACGTCCTGACTTTC. Residues: CASKSGTGISGANVLTF.

The chain employs TRBV5-1 and TRBJ2-2; tentatively, D is TRBD1 (6 bases). Germline CDR1 and CDR2: SGHRS and YFSETQ. V shed 1 base and J shed 10 bases, with 20 bases lying between them. The CDR3 length is 16 residues. Here the CDR3 DNA reads TGCGCCAGCAGCTTGTCCTCGGGACACCTAAACTCGGAGCTGTTTTTT. Amino acids: CASSLSSGHLNSELFF.

The V call is TRBV6-5, the J call TRBJ1-2; TRBD1 aligns across 7 bases. With 5 bases clipped from V and 4 bases from J, the junction kept 4 bases outside the gene matches. CDR3 length equals 13 residues. Germline V lookup: CDR1 MNHEY, CDR2 SVGAGI. CDR3 DNA sequence: TGTGCCAGCAGTCGACAGGGCGTCTATGGCTACACCTTC. Translation gives CASSRQGVYGYTF.

This clone has only a few counts. The J gene is TRBJ2-7, the V gene TRBV28; D is perhaps TRBD2 (6 bases). V was pared by 9 bases and J by 0 bases, with 9 bases between. There are 12 residues in the CDR3. Germline CDR1 reads MDHEN; CDR2 reads SYDVKM. CDR3 in amino acids: CASLGGSYEQYF. DNA of the CDR3: TGTGCCAGTCTGGGGGGCTCCTACGAGCAGTACTTC.

The chain carries TRBV5-1 and TRBJ2-5; perhaps D is TRBD1 or TRBD2 (5 bases each). Germline V CDR1 and CDR2: SGHRS, YFSETQ. This CDR3 spans 15 amino acids. The V gene lost 0 bases and the J gene lost 1 base, with 10 bases spanning the gap. The CDR3 nucleotides read TGCGCCAGCAGCTTGGGTGGGGGACGCCAAGAGACCCAGTACTTC. This gives the protein CASSLGGGRQETQYF.

The chain carries TRBV5-6 and TRBJ2-5, with 7 bases lining up with TRBD2. The J segment lost 4 bases and the V segment lost 5 bases, leaving 8 bases of the junction unmatched. Germline V CDR1 and CDR2: SGHDT, YYEEEE. CDR3 length: 14 residues. This CDR3 reads CASSLSGEAETQYF. The CDR3 DNA sequence: TGTGCCAGCAGTTTGAGCGGGGAGGCAGAGACCCAGTACTTC.

This sequence joins TRBV29-1 and TRBJ2-5; 11 positions match TRBD2. Germline-derived CDR1 and CDR2 are SQVTM and ANQGSEA. Unmatched junction bases numbered 14, after V lost 6 bases and J lost 5 bases. The CDR3 covers 16 residues. As DNA, the CDR3 is TGCAGCGTCTCCCCATACGCTAGCGGGAGGAGGGAGACCCAGTACTTC. Translating gives CSVSPYASGRRETQYF. Together with reference TRBV29-1 and TRBJ2-5, the CDR3 gives the full variable domain: SAVISQKPSRDICQRGTSLTIQCQVDSQVTMMFWYRQQPGQSLTLIATANQGSEATYESGFVIDKFPISRPNLTFSTLTVSNMSPEDSSIYLCSVSPYASGRRETQYFGPGTRLLVL.

In this sample, this clone turned up a few times. The chain carries TRBV2 and TRBJ2-5, with 7 positions matching TRBD2. The length of the CDR3 is 12 residues. Germline lookup yields CDR1 SNHLY and CDR2 FYNNEI. The trim removed 5 bases at V and 6 bases at J, leaving 3 bases unmatched. The CDR3 coding sequence is TGTGCCAGCAGTAGCGGGAAGAAGACCCAGTACTTC. This translates into CASSSGKKTQYF.

This chain links TRBV27 with TRBJ2-3; either TRBD1 or TRBD2 may supply D (5 bases each). V lost 2 bases and J 0 bases, leaving 12 bases between the germline ends. The CDR3 is made up of 16 amino acids. From germline, CDR1 is MNHEY and CDR2 SMNVEV (reference sequence). As DNA, the CDR3 is TGTGCCAGCAGTTTAACCGGGGACCAGAGCACAGATACGCAGTATTTT. Translation gives CASSLTGDQSTDTQYF.

This chain's CDR3 is CASSLAGRKGADTQYF. The CDR3 nucleotides read TGTGCCAGCAGCTTAGCGGGCCGAAAGGGCGCAGATACGCAGTATTTT. This sequence joins TRBV7-2 and TRBJ2-3; D gene unclear. The length of the CDR3 is 16 residues. Germline lookup yields CDR1 SGHTA and CDR2 FQGNSA. V lost 0 bases and J 4 bases, leaving 14 bases between the germline ends.